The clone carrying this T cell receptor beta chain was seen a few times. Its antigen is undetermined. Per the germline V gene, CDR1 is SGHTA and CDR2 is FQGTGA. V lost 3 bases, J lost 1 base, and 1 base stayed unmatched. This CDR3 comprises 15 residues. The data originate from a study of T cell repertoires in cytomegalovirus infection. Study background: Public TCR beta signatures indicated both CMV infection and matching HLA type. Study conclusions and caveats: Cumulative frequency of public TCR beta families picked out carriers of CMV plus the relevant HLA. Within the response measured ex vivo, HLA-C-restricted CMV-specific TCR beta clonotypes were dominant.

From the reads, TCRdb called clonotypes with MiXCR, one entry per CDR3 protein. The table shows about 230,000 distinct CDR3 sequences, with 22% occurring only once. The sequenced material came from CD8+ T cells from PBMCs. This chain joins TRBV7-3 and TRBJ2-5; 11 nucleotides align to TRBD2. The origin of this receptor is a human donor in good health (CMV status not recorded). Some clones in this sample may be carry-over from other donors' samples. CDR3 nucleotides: TGTGCCAGCAGCTTGACTAGCGGGGTCCAAGAGACCCAGTACTTC. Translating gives CASSLTSGVQETQYF.